Described below is a single TCR beta chain sequence and its context. This entry belongs to a study of blood T cell repertoires in COVID-19. This CDR3 has 11 amino acids. The V and J ends lost 4 bases and 8 bases respectively, with 8 bases between them. Germline values: CDR1 LGHDT, CDR2 YNNKEL (reference sequence). The repertoire was sequenced with immunoSEQ multiplex PCR; TCRdb's copy has only in-frame clones and lacks some. The sample contains approximately 190,000 clones, 84% of which appear only once. The J gene is TRBJ1-1, the V gene TRBV3-1 (or the pseudogene TRBV3-2), with no clear D. The sequencing sample was made of PBMCs or T cells enriched from blood (not recorded which). The receptor was isolated from a woman in her thirties who had been exposed to COVID-19. DNA for the CDR3: TGTGCCAGCAGCCTTGCCGCGGAAGCTTTCTTT. Protein product: CASSLAAEAFF.